This T cell receptor beta chain derives from a study of shared clonotypes between healthy human individuals. In the case of this clone: Its target is unknown.

Study-wide results and limits: Compared with clonotypes that all four donors shared, non-shared clonotypes had lower generation probabilities.

Data came from immunoSEQ multiplex PCR; TCRdb stores just in-frame clones and leaves some out. The sample contains about 700,000 clones, around 74% of which appear only once. Germline CDR1 and CDR2: SGHTA and FQGTGA. The CDR3 covers 18 residues. V was pared by 0 bases and J by 2 bases, with 7 bases of the junction left unmatched. This TCR came from a woman younger than 45 in good health. The sequenced material came from memory CD4+ T cells sorted from blood. Subset: CD45RA-negative fraction. V and J are TRBV7-3 and TRBJ2-3, with 11 bases lining up with TRBD2. CDR3 bases: TGTGCCAGCAGCTTAACTAGCGGGAGGGCCCGAAACACAGATACGCAGTATTTT. Residues: CASSLTSGRARNTDTQYF. The variable domain in full, completed from reference TRBV7-3 and TRBJ2-3, reads GAGVSQTPSNKVTEKGKYVELRCDPISGHTALYWYRQSLGQGPEFLIYFQGTGAADDSGLPNDRFFAVRPEGSVSTLKIQRTERGDSAVYLCASSLTSGRARNTDTQYFGPGTRLTVL.